Below are 10 T cell receptor beta chains sequenced from a single sample in a study of blood T cell repertoires in COVID-19. TCRdb's copy holds only in-frame clones and misses some; the assay was immunoSEQ multiplex PCR. Seen here are nearly 300,000 clones, roughly 88% observed once, and the top ten hold 6.9%. The sequenced sample consisted of peripheral blood. These receptors originate from a woman in her twenties or thirties who had recovered from COVID-19.

Points on this clone: The same CDR3 arises from other DNA sequences in this sample as well. The chain is built from TRBV19 and TRBJ2-7, with TRBD1 matching 10 bases. Germline assignment: CDR1 LNHDA and CDR2 SQIVND (reference sequence). The length of the CDR3 is 14 residues. The trim removed 4 bases at V and 3 bases at J, leaving 3 bases unmatched. DNA of the CDR3: TGTGCCAGTAGTACCAGGACAGGGGGCTACGAGCAGTACTTC. This translates into CASSTRTGGYEQYF.

This clone was recorded once. The genes are TRBV18 and TRBJ1-4; unclear D gene. The CDR3 has 17 amino acids. Germline loops: CDR1 KGHSH, CDR2 LQKENI. V was shortened by 1 base and J by 0 bases, with 12 bases between the two germline ends. CDR3 coding DNA: TGTGCCAGCTCACCACTCCGGGGAAAAGCAACTAATGAAAAACTGTTTTTT. This encodes CASSPLRGKATNEKLFF.

The CDR3 spells CASSTTGSRTDTQYF. DNA of the CDR3: TGTGCCAGTAGTACTACGGGGTCCAGGACAGATACGCAGTATTTT. The chain couples TRBV19 to TRBJ2-3; D is possibly TRBD2 (5 bases). Germline V gene data show CDR1 as LNHDA and CDR2 as SQIVND (reference sequence). This CDR3 comprises 15 residues. V was pared by 4 bases and J by 3 bases, with 14 bases between. Using reference TRBV19 and TRBJ2-3 for the parts outside the CDR3, the full variable domain is DGGITQSPKYLFRKEGQNVTLSCEQNLNHDAMYWYRQDPGQGLRLIYYSQIVNDFQKGDIAEGYSVSREKKESFPLTVTSAQKNPTAFYLCASSTTGSRTDTQYFGPGTRLTVL.

V gene TRBV21-1 combines with J gene TRBJ2-7; the table's TRBD2 call for D was not verified on the DNA. TRBV21-1 is assigned pseudogene status. This CDR3 region has 17 residues. CDR3 loop: CASSIDQNYSPTYEQYF. CDR3 nucleotides: TGTGCCAGCAGCATCGACCAGAACTATTCTCCCACCTACGAGCAGTACTTC.

The genes are TRBV4-1 and TRBJ2-1, with D possibly TRBD2 on 6 matching bases. From germline, CDR1 is MGHRA and CDR2 YSYEKL. Trimming removed 0 bases at V and 0 bases at J, with 21 bases between. CDR3 length: 20 residues. CDR3 DNA: TGCGCCAGCAGCCAAGAAAATATTTGGTCGGGGGAGGACTCCTACAATGAGCAGTTCTTC. Translation: CASSQENIWSGEDSYNEQFF.

This clone was found once. This chain links TRBV7-3 with TRBJ2-3; 9 bases are shared with TRBD1. CDR1 SGHTA and CDR2 FQGTGA come from the germline V gene. The J segment lost 3 bases and the V segment lost 2 bases, leaving 6 bases of the junction unmatched. The CDR3 has 16 amino acids. CDR3: CASSLQRTGVTDTQYF. CDR3 DNA sequence: TGTGCCAGCAGCTTACAAAGGACAGGGGTTACAGATACGCAGTATTTT.

The J gene is TRBJ2-5, the V gene TRBV2; D is uncertain. The V gene's germline CDR1 is SNHLY and CDR2 FYNNEI. Trimming cost V 7 bases and J 2 bases, with 8 bases left between them. This CDR3 region has 12 residues. The CDR3 region has the DNA TGTGCCAGCAAAGCCGGTCAAGAGACCCAGTACTTC. Translated, it gives CASKAGQETQYF.

The rearrangement joins TRBV2 to TRBJ2-5, with D possibly matching TRBD1 (6 bases). The CDR3 totals 14 residues. Germline-derived CDR1 and CDR2 are SNHLY and FYNNEI. Trimming cost V 4 bases and J 1 base, with 10 bases left between them. CDR3 nucleotide sequence: TGTGCCAGCAGTGTAATGGACAGCCAAGAGACCCAGTACTTC. This encodes CASSVMDSQETQYF.

This clone was seen a single time. The chain carries TRBV7-7 and TRBJ2-2; possible D gene TRBD2, 6 bases. There are 17 residues in the CDR3. The V gene's germline CDR1 is SSHAT and CDR2 FNYEAQ (reference sequence). Between the trimmed V and J ends, which lost 1 base and 1 base, there was a span of 13 bases. CDR3 DNA sequence: TGTGCCAGCAGCTTAGGGTGGGGGACTCTGAACACCGGGGAGCTGTTTTTT. Translating it yields CASSLGWGTLNTGELFF.

This clone showed up just once. This chain connects TRBV5-6 to TRBJ1-4; D might be TRBD1 (6 bases). Germline assignment: CDR1 SGHDT and CDR2 YYEEEE. The germline V and J ends were trimmed by 4 bases and 1 base, with 14 bases remaining between them. This CDR3 comprises 16 residues. The CDR3 DNA is TGTGCCAGCAGCCCCGACAGGTGGGGAACTAATGAAAAACTGTTTTTT. Translating gives CASSPDRWGTNEKLFF.